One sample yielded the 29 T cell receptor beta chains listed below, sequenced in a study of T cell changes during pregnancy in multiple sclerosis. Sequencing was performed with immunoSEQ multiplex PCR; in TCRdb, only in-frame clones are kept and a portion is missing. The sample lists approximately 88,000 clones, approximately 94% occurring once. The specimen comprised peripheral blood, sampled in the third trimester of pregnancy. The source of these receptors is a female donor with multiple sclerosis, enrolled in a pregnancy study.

This CDR3 is CASSRTRETQYF. Here the CDR3 DNA reads TGTGCCAGCAGTCGGACACGAGAGACCCAGTACTTC. This sequence joins TRBV14 and TRBJ2-5; D may be TRBD1 (5 bases). The CDR3 covers 12 residues. The germline gives CDR1 SGHDN, CDR2 FVKESK. V was cut by 6 bases and J by 4 bases, with 9 bases left in between.

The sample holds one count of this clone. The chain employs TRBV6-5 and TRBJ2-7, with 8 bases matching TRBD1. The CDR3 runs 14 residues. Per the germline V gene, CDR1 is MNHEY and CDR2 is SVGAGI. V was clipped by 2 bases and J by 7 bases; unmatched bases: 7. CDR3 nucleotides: TGTGCCAGCAGTTACGGGGCTGGACAGGGTGAGCAGTACTTC. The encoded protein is CASSYGAGQGEQYF.

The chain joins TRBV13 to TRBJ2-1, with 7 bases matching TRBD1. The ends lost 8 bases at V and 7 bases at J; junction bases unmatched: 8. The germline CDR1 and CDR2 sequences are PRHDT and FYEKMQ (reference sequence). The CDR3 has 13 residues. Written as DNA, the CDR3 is TGTGCCAGCTGCGGACAGGCTGGAAATGAGCAGTTCTTC. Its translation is CASCGQAGNEQFF.

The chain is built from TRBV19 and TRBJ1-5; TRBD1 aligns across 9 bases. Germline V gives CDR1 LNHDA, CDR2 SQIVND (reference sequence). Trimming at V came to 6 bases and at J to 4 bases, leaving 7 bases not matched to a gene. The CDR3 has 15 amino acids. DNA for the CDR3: TGTGCCAGTAGAACAACAGGGGGCAGTAATCAGCCCCAGCATTTT. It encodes CASRTTGGSNQPQHF.

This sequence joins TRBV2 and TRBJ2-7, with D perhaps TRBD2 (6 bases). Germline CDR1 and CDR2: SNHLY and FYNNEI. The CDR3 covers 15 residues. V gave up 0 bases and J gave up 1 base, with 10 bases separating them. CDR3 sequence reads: CASSEAGRRSYEQYF. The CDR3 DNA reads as TGTGCCAGCAGTGAAGCAGGGAGGAGGTCCTACGAGCAGTACTTC.

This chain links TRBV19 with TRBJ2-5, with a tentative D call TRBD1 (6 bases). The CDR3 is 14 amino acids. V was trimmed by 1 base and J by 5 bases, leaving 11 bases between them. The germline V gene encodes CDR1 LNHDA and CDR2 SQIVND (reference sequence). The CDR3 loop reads CASSIGQGTETQYF. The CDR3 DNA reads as TGTGCCAGTAGTATAGGTCAGGGGACGGAGACCCAGTACTTC.

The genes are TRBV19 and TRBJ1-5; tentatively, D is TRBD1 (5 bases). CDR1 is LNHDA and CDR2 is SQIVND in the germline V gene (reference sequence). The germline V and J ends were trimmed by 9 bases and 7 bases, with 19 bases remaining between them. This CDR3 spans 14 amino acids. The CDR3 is CASEFLRGGQPQHF. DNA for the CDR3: TGTGCCAGCGAGTTTTTGAGGGGAGGCCAGCCCCAGCATTTT.

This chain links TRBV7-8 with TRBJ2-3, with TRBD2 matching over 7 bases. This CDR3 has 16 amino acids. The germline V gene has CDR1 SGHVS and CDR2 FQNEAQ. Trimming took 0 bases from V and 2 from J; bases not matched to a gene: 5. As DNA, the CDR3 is TGTGCCAGCAGCTTAGCTGGCGGGAGAGTCACAGATACGCAGTATTTT. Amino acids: CASSLAGGRVTDTQYF.

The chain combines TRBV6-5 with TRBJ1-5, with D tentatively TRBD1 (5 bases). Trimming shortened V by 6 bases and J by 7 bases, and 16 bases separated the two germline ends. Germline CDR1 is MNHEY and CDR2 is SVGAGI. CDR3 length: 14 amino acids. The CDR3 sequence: CASRSGGGRQPQHF. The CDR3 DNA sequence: TGTGCCAGCAGAAGTGGGGGGGGTCGCCAGCCCCAGCATTTT.

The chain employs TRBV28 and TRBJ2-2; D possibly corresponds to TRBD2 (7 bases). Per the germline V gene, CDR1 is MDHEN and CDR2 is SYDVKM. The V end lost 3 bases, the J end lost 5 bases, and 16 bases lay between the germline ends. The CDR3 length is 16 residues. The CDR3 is CASSFARGAGTGELFF. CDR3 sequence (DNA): TGTGCCAGCAGTTTTGCCCGGGGGGCAGGAACCGGGGAGCTGTTTTTT.

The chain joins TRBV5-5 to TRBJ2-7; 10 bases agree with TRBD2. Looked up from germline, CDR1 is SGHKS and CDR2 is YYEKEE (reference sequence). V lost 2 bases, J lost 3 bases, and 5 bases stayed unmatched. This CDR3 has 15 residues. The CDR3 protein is CASSFGLAENYEQYF. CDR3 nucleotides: TGTGCCAGCAGCTTCGGACTAGCGGAGAACTACGAGCAGTACTTC.

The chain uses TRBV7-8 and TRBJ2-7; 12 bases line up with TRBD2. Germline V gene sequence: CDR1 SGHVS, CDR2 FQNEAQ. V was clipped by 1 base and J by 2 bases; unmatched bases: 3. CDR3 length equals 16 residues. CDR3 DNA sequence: TGTGCCAGCAGCTTAGAAGGACTAGCGGGAACCTACGAGCAGTACTTC. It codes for CASSLEGLAGTYEQYF.

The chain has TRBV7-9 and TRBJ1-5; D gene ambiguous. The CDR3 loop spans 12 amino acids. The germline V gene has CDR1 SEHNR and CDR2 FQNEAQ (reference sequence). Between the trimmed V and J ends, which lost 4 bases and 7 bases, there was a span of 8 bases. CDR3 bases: TGTGCCAGCAGCTATACCGGGCAGCCCCAGCATTTT. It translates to CASSYTGQPQHF. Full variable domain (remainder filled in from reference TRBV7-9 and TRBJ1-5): DTGVSQNPRHKITKRGQNVTFRCDPISEHNRLYWYRQTLGQGPEFLTYFQNEAQLEKSRLLSDRFSAERPKGSFSTLEIQRTEQGDSAMYLCASSYTGQPQHFGDGTRLSIL.

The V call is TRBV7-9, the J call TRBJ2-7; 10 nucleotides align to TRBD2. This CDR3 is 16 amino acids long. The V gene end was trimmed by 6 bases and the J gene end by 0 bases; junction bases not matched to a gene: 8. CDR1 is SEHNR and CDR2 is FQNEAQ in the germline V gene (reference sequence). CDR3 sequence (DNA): TGTGCCAGCAGGCCAGGACTAGCGGCCTCCTCCTACGAGCAGTACTTC. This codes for CASRPGLAASSYEQYF.

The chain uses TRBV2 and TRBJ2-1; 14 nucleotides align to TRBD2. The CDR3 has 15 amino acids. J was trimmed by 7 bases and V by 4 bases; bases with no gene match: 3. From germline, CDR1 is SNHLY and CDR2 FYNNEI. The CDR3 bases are TGTGCCAGCAGTGGACTAGCGGGAGGGCTAAATGAGCAGTTCTTC. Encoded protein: CASSGLAGGLNEQFF.

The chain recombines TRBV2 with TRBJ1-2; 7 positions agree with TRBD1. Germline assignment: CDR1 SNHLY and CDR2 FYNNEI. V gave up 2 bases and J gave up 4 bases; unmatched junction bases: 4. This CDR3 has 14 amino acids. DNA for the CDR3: TGTGCCAGCAGTGAACAGGGGGTGGTCTATGGCTACACCTTC. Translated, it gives CASSEQGVVYGYTF.

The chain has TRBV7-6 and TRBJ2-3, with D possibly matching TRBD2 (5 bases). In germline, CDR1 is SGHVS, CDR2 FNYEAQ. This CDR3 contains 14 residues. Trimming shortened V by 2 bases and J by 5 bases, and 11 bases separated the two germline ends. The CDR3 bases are TGTGCCAGCAGCTTAACTCCCGGGATAGATACGCAGTATTTT. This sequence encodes CASSLTPGIDTQYF.

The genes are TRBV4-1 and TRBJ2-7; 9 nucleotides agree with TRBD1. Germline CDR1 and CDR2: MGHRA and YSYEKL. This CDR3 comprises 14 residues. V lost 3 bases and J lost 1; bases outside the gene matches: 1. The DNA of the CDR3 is TGCGCCAGCAGCCAGGGACAGGGTTCCTACGAGCAGTACTTC. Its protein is CASSQGQGSYEQYF.

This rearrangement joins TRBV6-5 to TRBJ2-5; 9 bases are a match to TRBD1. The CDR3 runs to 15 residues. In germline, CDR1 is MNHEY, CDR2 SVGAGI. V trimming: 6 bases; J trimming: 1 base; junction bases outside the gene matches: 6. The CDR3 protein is CASSKRDRVQETQYF. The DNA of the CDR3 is TGTGCCAGCAGCAAAAGGGACAGGGTCCAAGAGACCCAGTACTTC.

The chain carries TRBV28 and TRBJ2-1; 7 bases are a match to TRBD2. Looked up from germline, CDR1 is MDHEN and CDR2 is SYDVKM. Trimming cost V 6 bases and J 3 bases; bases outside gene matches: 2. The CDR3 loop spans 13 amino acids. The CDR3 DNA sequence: TGTGCCAGCAGGCTAGCGGTCTACAATGAGCAGTTCTTC. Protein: CASRLAVYNEQFF. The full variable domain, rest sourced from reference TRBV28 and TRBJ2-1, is DVKVTQSSRYLVKRTGEKVFLECVQDMDHENMFWYRQDPGLGLRLIYFSYDVKMKEKGDIPEGYSVSREKKERFSLILESASTNQTSMYLCASRLAVYNEQFFGPGTRLTVL.

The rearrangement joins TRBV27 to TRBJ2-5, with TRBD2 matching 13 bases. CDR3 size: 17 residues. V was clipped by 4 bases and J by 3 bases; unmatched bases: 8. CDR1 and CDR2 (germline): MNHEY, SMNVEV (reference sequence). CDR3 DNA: TGTGCCAGCAGTTCAACAACTAGCGGGAGGGGAGAAGAGACCCAGTACTTC. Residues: CASSSTTSGRGEETQYF.

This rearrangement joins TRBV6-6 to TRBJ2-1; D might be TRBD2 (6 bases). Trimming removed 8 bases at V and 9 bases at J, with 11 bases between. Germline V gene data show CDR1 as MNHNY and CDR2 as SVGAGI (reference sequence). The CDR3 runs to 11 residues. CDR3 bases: TGTGCCAGCGCCCCGGGGGTTGAGCAGTTCTTC. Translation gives CASAPGVEQFF.

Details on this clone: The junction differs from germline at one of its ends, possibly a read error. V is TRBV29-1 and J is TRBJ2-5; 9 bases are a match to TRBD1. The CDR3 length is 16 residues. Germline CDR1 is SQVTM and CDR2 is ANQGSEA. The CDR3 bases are TGCAGCGTCGAAGGGAGGACAGGGGCCTTCAGGGAGACCCAGTACTTC. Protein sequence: CSVEGRTGAFRETQYF.

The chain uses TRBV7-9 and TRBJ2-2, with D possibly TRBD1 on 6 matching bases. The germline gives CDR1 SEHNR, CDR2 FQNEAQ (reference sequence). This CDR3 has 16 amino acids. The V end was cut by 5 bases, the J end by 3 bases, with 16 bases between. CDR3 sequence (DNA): TGTGCCAGCAGCCCGACCGGGACATTCTACACCGGGGAGCTGTTTTTT. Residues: CASSPTGTFYTGELFF.

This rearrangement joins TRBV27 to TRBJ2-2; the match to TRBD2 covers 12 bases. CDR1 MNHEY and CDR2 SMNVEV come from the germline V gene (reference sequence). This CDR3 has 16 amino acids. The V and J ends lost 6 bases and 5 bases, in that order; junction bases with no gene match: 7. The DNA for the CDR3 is TGTGCCAGCAGACGACTAGCGGGAGAGCGGACCGGGGAGCTGTTTTTT. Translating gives CASRRLAGERTGELFF.

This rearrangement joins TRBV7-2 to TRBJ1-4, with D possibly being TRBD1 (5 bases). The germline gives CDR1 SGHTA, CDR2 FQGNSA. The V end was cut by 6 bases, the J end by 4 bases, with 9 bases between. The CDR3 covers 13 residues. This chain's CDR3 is CASRGLINEKLFF. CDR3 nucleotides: TGTGCCAGCAGGGGACTGATTAATGAAAAACTGTTTTTT.

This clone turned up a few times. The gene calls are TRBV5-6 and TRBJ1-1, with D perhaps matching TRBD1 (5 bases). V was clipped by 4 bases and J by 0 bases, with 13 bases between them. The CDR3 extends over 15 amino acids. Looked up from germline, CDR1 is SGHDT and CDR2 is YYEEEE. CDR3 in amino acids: CASSEDGGMNTEAFF. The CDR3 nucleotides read TGTGCCAGCAGCGAGGACGGGGGAATGAACACTGAAGCTTTCTTT.

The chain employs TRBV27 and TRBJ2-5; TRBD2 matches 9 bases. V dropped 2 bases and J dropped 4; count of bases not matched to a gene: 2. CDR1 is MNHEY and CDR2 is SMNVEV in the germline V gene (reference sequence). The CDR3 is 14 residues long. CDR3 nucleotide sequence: TGTGCCAGCAGTTTAGGAGCGGGAGGAGAGACCCAGTACTTC. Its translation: CASSLGAGGETQYF.

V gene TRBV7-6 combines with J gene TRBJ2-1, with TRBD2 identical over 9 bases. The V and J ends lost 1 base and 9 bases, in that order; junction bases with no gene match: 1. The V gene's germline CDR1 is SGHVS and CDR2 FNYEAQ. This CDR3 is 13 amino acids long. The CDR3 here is CASSLGAGGEQFF. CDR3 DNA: TGTGCCAGCAGCTTAGGAGCGGGAGGTGAGCAGTTCTTC.